These 3 T cell receptor beta chains were sequenced from one sample in a study of a mutant IDH1 vaccine in newly diagnosed glioma. No antigen has been identified for these receptors. As to time point: week 23, last vaccination. Doses comprised 300 ug of mutant IDH1 20-mer peptide each, plus topical imiquimod. The repertoire was sequenced with immunoSEQ multiplex PCR; TCRdb's copy has only in-frame clones and lacks some. The table has under 50,000 clones, 91% seen once. The sequencing used PBMCs, collected from a glioma patient whose treatment included an IDH1 peptide vaccine. These receptors originate from a man aged 50-60 years with glioma.

As DNA, the CDR3 is TGTGCCAGCAGCCCCACGCGGGGGTTGGAGACCCAGTACTTC. This sequence encodes CASSPTRGLETQYF. V and J are TRBV7-6 and TRBJ2-5; 7 nucleotides line up with TRBD2. Germline assignment: CDR1 SGHVS and CDR2 FNYEAQ. Trimming took 5 bases from V and 5 from J; bases not matched to a gene: 8. The length of the CDR3 is 14 residues.

V and J are TRBV6-6 and TRBJ1-1, with D maybe TRBD1 (5 bases). V shed 7 bases and J shed 2 bases, with 14 bases lying between them. The V gene's germline CDR1 is MNHNY and CDR2 SVGAGI (reference sequence). CDR3 length equals 14 residues. CDR3 residues: CASIYWGDNTEAFF. The DNA of the CDR3 is TGTGCCAGCATCTACTGGGGGGACAACACTGAAGCTTTCTTT.

This clone was seen a few times. The chain has TRBV6-1 and TRBJ1-4; no clear D. V lost 0 bases, J lost 7 bases, and 6 bases lay in between. Germline V CDR1 and CDR2: MNHNS, SASEGT. The CDR3 contains 13 residues. CDR3 in amino acids: CASSEAESEKLFF. The CDR3 DNA follows: TGTGCCAGCAGTGAAGCGGAGTCTGAAAAACTGTTTTTT.